The T cell receptor (beta chain) described here comes from a study of T cell responses to AZD1222 COVID-19 vaccine. Study context: Analysis merged second doses at about 4 or about 12 weeks. Overall study findings and caveats: Across the whole spike, CD4 TCRs peaked at regions 160-218 and 743-854. Unmutated regions of variants are reportedly targeted by nearly half of spike-specific TCRs.

The CDR3 spans 14 residues. V dropped 4 bases and J dropped 6; count of bases not matched to a gene: 4. The germline gives CDR1 KGHDR, CDR2 SFDVKD. Produced via immunoSEQ multiplex PCR; TCRdb's table is partial and in-frame only. The table lists roughly 55,000 clones, roughly 90% of them singletons. Concerning this clone itself: As yet, its antigen is unknown.

This specimen consisted of peripheral blood, obtained on day 0 of AZD1222 vaccination. The rearrangement links TRBV24-1 to TRBJ2-1; 8 bases fit TRBD1. The receptor was isolated from an adult in good health. The CDR3 DNA reads TGTGCCACCAGTGAGCCCGGACAGGGCAATGAGCAGTTCTTC. Protein sequence: CATSEPGQGNEQFF.